This T cell receptor beta chain was obtained from a study of cytomegalovirus exposure and HLA in healthy donors. The primer mix had 60 Vbeta and 13 Jbeta primers. The repertoire was sequenced with immunoSEQ multiplex PCR; TCRdb's copy has only in-frame clones and lacks some. This sample's clone table lists 60,000 to 75,000 clones. The CDR3 totals 17 residues. Germline CDR1 and CDR2: MDHEN and SYDVKM. Unmatched junction bases numbered 12, after V lost 6 bases and J lost 1 base. The rearrangement uses TRBV28 and TRBJ2-4; 7 nucleotides agree with TRBD1. Sequenced input: PBMCs. The TCR comes from a female donor in good health and CMV-seropositive. CDR3 sequence reads: CASREIQGDQAKNIQYF. The CDR3 DNA sequence: TGTGCCAGCAGAGAAATCCAGGGGGATCAGGCCAAAAACATTCAGTACTTC. The full variable domain, rest sourced from reference TRBV28 and TRBJ2-4, is DVKVTQSSRYLVKRTGEKVFLECVQDMDHENMFWYRQDPGLGLRLIYFSYDVKMKEKGDIPEGYSVSREKKERFSLILESASTNQTSMYLCASREIQGDQAKNIQYFGAGTRLSVL.